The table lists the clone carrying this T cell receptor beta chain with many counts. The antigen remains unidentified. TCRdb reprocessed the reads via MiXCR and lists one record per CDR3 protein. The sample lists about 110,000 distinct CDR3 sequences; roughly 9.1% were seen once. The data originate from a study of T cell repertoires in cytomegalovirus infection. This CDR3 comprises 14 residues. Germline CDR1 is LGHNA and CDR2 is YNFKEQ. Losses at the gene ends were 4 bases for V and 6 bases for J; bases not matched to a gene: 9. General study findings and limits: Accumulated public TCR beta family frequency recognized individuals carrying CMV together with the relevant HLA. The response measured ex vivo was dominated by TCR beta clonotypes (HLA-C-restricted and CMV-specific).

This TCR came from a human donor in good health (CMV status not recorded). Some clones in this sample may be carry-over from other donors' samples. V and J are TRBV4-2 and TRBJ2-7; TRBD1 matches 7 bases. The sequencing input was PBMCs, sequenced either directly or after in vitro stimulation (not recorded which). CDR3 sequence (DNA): TGTGCCAGCAGCCCCGAGGGACAGTTTCTCGAGCAGTACTTC. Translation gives CASSPEGQFLEQYF.